Following are 8 T cell receptor beta chains from one sample sequenced in a study of shared clonotypes between healthy human individuals. Selected positively for CCR7 and CD45RO-negative, naive CD8 cells excluded terminally differentiated effector memory CD45RA+ cells. The data were produced by immunoSEQ multiplex PCR, yet TCRdb's version contains in-frame clones alone and is incomplete. The sample comprises millions of clones, about 92% of which are singletons, and roughly 1.7% rests with the top ten. Material for sequencing was naive CD8+ T cells from PBMCs. These receptors originate from a man between 18 and 35 years old in good health. Some clones in this sample may be carry-over from other donors' samples.

V gene TRBV14 combines with J gene TRBJ2-7, with D perhaps assigned TRBD1 or TRBD2 (7 bases each). The CDR3 runs to 16 residues. V was shortened by 4 bases and J by 0 bases, with 16 bases between the two germline ends. CDR1 and CDR2 from the germline V gene are SGHDN and FVKESK. CDR3 in amino acids: CASSLSGTVGSYEQYF. The CDR3 bases are TGTGCCAGCAGCCTCAGCGGGACAGTGGGCTCCTACGAGCAGTACTTC.

The V and J genes are TRBV28 and TRBJ2-7; TRBD1 aligns across 10 bases. CDR3 length: 16 residues. Looked up from germline, CDR1 is MDHEN and CDR2 is SYDVKM. V lost 0 bases, J lost 1 base, and 3 bases stayed unmatched. CDR3 in DNA: TGTGCCAGCAGTTTATGGGGACAGGGGATTTCCTACGAGCAGTACTTC. As protein: CASSLWGQGISYEQYF.

This clone was seen once. The V gene is TRBV10-3, the J gene TRBJ2-3; 7 bases are shared with TRBD2. The germline CDR1 and CDR2 sequences are ENHRY and SYGVKD. The junction had 14 bases not matched to a gene; V was cut back by 6 bases and J by 5 bases. The CDR3 consists of 16 residues. CDR3 DNA sequence: TGTGCCATCAGGGGCTTAGCCGGGAGGTCCGAAGATACGCAGTATTTT. Translation: CAIRGLAGRSEDTQYF.

This chain joins TRBV7-8 and TRBJ1-1; D is undetermined. The V gene lost 5 bases and the J gene lost 4 bases, with 8 bases spanning the gap. Germline V gene lookup returns CDR1 SGHVS and CDR2 FQNEAQ. This CDR3 is 12 amino acids long. CDR3 in DNA: TGTGCCAGCAGCCACTGGGGCACTGAAGCTTTCTTT. This codes for CASSHWGTEAFF. The full variable domain, in which reference TRBV7-8 and TRBJ1-1 provide the parts outside the CDR3, is GAGVSQSPRYKVAKRGQDVALRCDPISGHVSLFWYQQALGQGPEFLTYFQNEAQLDKSGLPSDRFFAERPEGSVSTLKIQRTQQEDSAVYLCASSHWGTEAFFGQGTRLTVV.

V gene TRBV27 combines with J gene TRBJ2-7; the D gene is possibly TRBD2 (6 bases). The V gene's germline CDR1 is MNHEY and CDR2 SMNVEV (reference sequence). V was shortened by 2 bases and J by 6 bases, with 14 bases between the two germline ends. CDR3 length: 14 residues. CDR3 in DNA: TGTGCCAGCAGTTTAGGCGGGACCGGGAGCGAGCAGTACTTC. Protein product: CASSLGGTGSEQYF.

The chain has TRBV5-1 and TRBJ2-3; the D call may be TRBD1 or TRBD2 (5 bases each). Per the germline V gene, CDR1 is SGHRS and CDR2 is YFSETQ. Deletions cut 4 bases from V and 3 bases from J, with 15 bases between. This CDR3 spans 15 amino acids. The CDR3 DNA sequence: TGCGCCAGCAGCCCCGGGGCAGGGTGGACAGATACGCAGTATTTT. Translation gives CASSPGAGWTDTQYF.

To note about this clone: Within the sample, other DNA sequences also encode this same CDR3. The chain employs TRBV27 and TRBJ2-2; no clear D. CDR3 length: 12 residues. The V gene lost 3 bases and the J gene lost 8 bases, with 7 bases spanning the gap. CDR1 is MNHEY and CDR2 is SMNVEV in the germline V gene (reference sequence). The CDR3 reads CASSFLLGELFF. Written as DNA, the CDR3 is TGTGCCAGCAGTTTCCTCCTTGGGGAGCTGTTTTTT.

The chain joins TRBV7-8 to TRBJ2-3, with TRBD2 as a possible D gene (6 bases). Trimming shortened V by 2 bases and J by 2 bases, and 17 bases separated the two germline ends. Germline V gene sequence: CDR1 SGHVS, CDR2 FQNEAQ. The CDR3 is made up of 17 amino acids. The CDR3 reads CASSLKLIGTSTDTQYF. The DNA of the CDR3 is TGTGCCAGCAGCTTAAAACTAATAGGGACTTCCACAGATACGCAGTATTTT.